The rows below give T cell receptor beta chains drawn from one sample of a study of Graves' ophthalmopathy and Graves' hyperthyroidism. TCRdb reprocessed the multiplex PCR reads with MiXCR, giving one entry per CDR3 protein. The top ten clones hold roughly a quarter of a sample with roughly 50,000 distinct CDR3 sequences, under 55% of them seen once. The sequenced material came from peripheral blood. All receptors derive from an adult man with Graves' ophthalmopathy. Both conserved end residues are part of each CDR3. A D gene is named only where the DNA matches it firmly. Clone size is not always given. Where it is, it says once, few, many or a class for expanded clones.

J gene | V gene | D gene | clone size | CDR3 protein
TRBJ2-4 | TRBV10-1 | TRBD2 | many | CASSPSVSGGNIQYF
TRBJ2-5 | TRBV15 | TRBD2 | few | CATSRDLLAGGQETQYF
TRBJ2-5 | TRBV7-6 | TRBD2 | . | CASRYSGSVETQYF
TRBJ2-1 | TRBV15 | . | . | CATSRDDRLSVNEQFF
TRBJ2-6 | TRBV7-2 | . | once | CASSLATGANVLTF
TRBJ2-1 | TRBV28 | . | few | CASISRESYNEQFF
TRBJ1-1 | TRBV4-2 | . | many | CASSQVYRQRRNTEAFF
TRBJ1-1 | TRBV9 | . | . | CASSPSGIAEAFF
TRBJ1-1 | TRBV19 | . | few | CASSIDGYGTEAFF
TRBJ1-6 | TRBV29-1 | . | few | CSVEWGGRNSPLHF
TRBJ2-1 | TRBV20-1 | TRBD2 | . | CSARGHTSGGTYNEQFF